This TCR beta chain was identified during a study of blood T cell repertoires in COVID-19 (dated by TCRdb to the early 2020s). At the level of the whole study: The collaborator samples originated in the United States, Italy and Spain and spanned the acute and convalescent phases of COVID-19. Nearly every sample came with metadata listing a de-identified subject ID, COVID-19 status, age in years and sex. Where available, HLA class I and class II types were taken from metadata supplied by the sample provider and were not determined by assay-based typing. Samples were obtained from the ongoing ImmuneRACE study (first 160 participants) and from 1,254 subjects provided by 6 global collaborators. The repertoires were released in a freely available public database meant as a resource for research on the immune response to SARS-CoV-2. The prospective study material was composed of cDNA or gDNA derived from T cells, B-cell-depleted T cells, or PBMCs. Deeply sampled blood TCRbeta repertoires from subjects exposed to, actively infected with, or recovered from COVID-19 were included in the dataset.

One collaborating source in Seattle enrolled patients during active infection and followed them longitudinally through the course of disease. The collaborating institutions used their own protocols to collect whole blood in K2EDTA tubes. For TCRbeta analysis, collaborators shipped samples in one of three forms: frozen whole blood, isolated PBMCs, or DNA extracted from either of those sample types. Between the V and J ends, shortened by 4 bases and 2 bases respectively, the junction contains 9 bases. Its CDR3 holds 13 amino acids, cysteine through phenylalanine. The read is trimmed to its CDR3 DNA, 39 bases read in frame from base 1. Taken from the germline V gene (reference sequence), the CDR1 and CDR2 loops are SEHNR and FQNEAQ. To note about this clone: The antigen it recognizes is unknown. Base-call qualities are not available, and no considerably larger clone is one nucleotide away.

Results and caveats for the whole study, not just this receptor: How much clinical and demographic metadata was included differed by source and by participant, and the metadata was provided uncurated.

TCRbeta CDR3 regions were amplified from genomic DNA by means of the immunoSEQ Assay, a bias-controlled multiplex PCR. Per the authors' processing: The number of nucleated cells in each sample was estimated from the amplification of reference gene primers within the assay. Sequence reads were collapsed and filtered to measure the absolute abundance of every unique TCRbeta CDR3 rearrangement. For each sample, productive Simpson clonality was calculated as the square root of Simpson's diversity index across productive rearrangements. TCRdb took this table from immuneACCESS and kept in-frame rearrangements with V and J called. Such tables lack part of the clones; where checked against another copy, unresolved V genes explain under half of the gap, and the rest is unexplained. V and J calls and clone size are given by that table; D and trimming were obtained from the DNA. The table for this sample lists tens of thousands of clones; approximately 85% of them were counted only once. The ten largest account for 3% of the sample.

The sample taken for sequencing was peripheral blood. The chain couples TRBV7-9 to TRBJ2-7; the D gene cannot be named for sure. The receptor comes from a woman aged 80 or older with COVID-19, enrolled during active disease. In nucleotides, the sequence is TGTGCCAGCAGCTCTCATTCGGCCTACGAGCAGTACTTC. This codes for CASSSHSAYEQYF.